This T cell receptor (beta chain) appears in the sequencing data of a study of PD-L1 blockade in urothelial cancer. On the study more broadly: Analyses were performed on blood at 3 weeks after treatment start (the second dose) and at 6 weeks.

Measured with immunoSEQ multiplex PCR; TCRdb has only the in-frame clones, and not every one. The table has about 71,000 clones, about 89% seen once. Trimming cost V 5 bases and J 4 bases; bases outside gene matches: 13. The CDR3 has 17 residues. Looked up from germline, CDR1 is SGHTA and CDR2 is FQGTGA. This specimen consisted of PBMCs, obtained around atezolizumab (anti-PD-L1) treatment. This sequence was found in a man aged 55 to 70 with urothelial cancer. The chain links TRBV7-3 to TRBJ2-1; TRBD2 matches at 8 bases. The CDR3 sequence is CASSPGGVAGKYNEQFF. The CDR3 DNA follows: TGTGCCAGCAGCCCCGGGGGGGTAGCGGGGAAGTACAATGAGCAGTTCTTC.